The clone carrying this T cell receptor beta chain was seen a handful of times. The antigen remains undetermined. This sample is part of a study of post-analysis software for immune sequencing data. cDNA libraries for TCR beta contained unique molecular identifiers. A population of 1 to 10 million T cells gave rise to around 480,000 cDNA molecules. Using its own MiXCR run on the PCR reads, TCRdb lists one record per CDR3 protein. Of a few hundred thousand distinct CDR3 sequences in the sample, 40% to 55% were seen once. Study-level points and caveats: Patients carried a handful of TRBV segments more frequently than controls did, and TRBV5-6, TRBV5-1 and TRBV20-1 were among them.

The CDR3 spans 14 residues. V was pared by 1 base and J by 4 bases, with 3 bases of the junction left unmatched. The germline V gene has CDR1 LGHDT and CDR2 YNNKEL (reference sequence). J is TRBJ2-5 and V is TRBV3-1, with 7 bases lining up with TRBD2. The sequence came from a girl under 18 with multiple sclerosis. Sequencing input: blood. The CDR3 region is CASSQGREGETQYF. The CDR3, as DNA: TGTGCCAGCAGCCAAGGGAGGGAGGGAGAGACCCAGTACTTC.